This passage covers 18 T cell receptor beta chains from one sample sequenced in a study of blood T cell repertoires in COVID-19. Method: immunoSEQ multiplex PCR; TCRdb's copy keeps in-frame clones and lacks some. The repertoire consists of 45,000 to 55,000 clones, with over 70% occurring once and the leading ten covering 15%. The source material was peripheral blood. The receptors shown here come from a human donor with active or convalescent COVID-19. The donor label of this sample is uncertain.

The rearrangement joins TRBV5-6 to TRBJ1-1, with D uncertain. CDR3 length: 15 residues. The V end was cut by 0 bases, the J end by 0 bases, with 9 bases between. From germline, CDR1 is SGHDT and CDR2 YYEEEE. The CDR3 sequence: CASSLGGGLNTEAFF. DNA for the CDR3: TGTGCCAGCAGCTTGGGTGGCGGCTTGAACACTGAAGCTTTCTTT.

The gene calls are TRBV25-1 and TRBJ1-5, with D unresolved. The CDR3 is made up of 14 amino acids. The ends were cut back, 0 bases at V and 6 bases at J, with 9 bases in the middle. Per the germline V gene, CDR1 is MGHDK and CDR2 is SYGVNS. Here the CDR3 DNA reads TGTGCCAGCAGTGAATATAGGGAGGGTCAGCCCCAGCATTTT. Translating gives CASSEYREGQPQHF.

This chain uses TRBV11-2 with TRBJ2-3; 10 nucleotides align to TRBD2. Germline CDR1 SGHAT, CDR2 FQNNGV. The V and J ends lost 4 bases and 10 bases, in that order; junction bases with no gene match: 8. The CDR3 has 14 residues. As DNA, the CDR3 is TGTGCCAGCAGCTCCGGGACTAGCGCGGGGTCGCAGTATTTT. Translating gives CASSSGTSAGSQYF.

The chain joins TRBV27 to TRBJ2-1; TRBD2 aligns across 8 bases. Germline V lookup: CDR1 MNHEY, CDR2 SMNVEV (reference sequence). The ends lost 2 bases at V and 5 bases at J; junction bases unmatched: 8. CDR3 size: 16 residues. The CDR3 is CASSLRGLATNNEQFF. The DNA for the CDR3 is TGTGCCAGCAGTTTAAGAGGACTAGCTACAAACAATGAGCAGTTCTTC.

V is TRBV27 and J is TRBJ2-1; 7 bases map to TRBD1. Germline V gene lookup returns CDR1 MNHEY and CDR2 SMNVEV (reference sequence). There are 13 residues in the CDR3. V shed 6 bases, J shed 9 bases, and the junction held 8 bases outside the gene matches. CDR3: CASRSIQGSEQFF. The CDR3 bases are TGTGCCAGCAGGTCGATACAGGGGTCTGAGCAGTTCTTC.

The V call is TRBV18, the J call TRBJ1-3; 8 nucleotides match TRBD1. Germline lookup yields CDR1 KGHSH and CDR2 LQKENI. CDR3 length equals 15 residues. J was trimmed by 0 bases and V by 3 bases; bases with no gene match: 1. CDR3 in amino acids: CASSPTGASGNTIYF. In DNA form, the CDR3 reads TGTGCCAGCTCACCGACAGGGGCCTCTGGAAACACCATATATTTT.

This rearrangement joins TRBV6-1 to TRBJ2-3, with TRBD2 identical over 12 bases. The germline gives CDR1 MNHNS, CDR2 SASEGT. V lost 1 base and J lost 7; bases outside the gene matches: 6. The CDR3 runs to 16 residues. CDR3 in DNA: TGTGCCAGCAGTGAAGTCCTAGCGGGAGGGGTGAATACGCAGTATTTT. It is translated as CASSEVLAGGVNTQYF.

This sequence joins TRBV5-1 and TRBJ2-3, with a possible D match to TRBD1 (5 bases). Germline V lookup: CDR1 SGHRS, CDR2 YFSETQ. Trimming took off 2 bases at V and 2 bases at J, with 9 bases between the two ends. The CDR3 totals 14 residues. The CDR3 DNA sequence: TGCGCCAGCAGCTTCAGGGTAAACACAGATACGCAGTATTTT. Protein: CASSFRVNTDTQYF. The variable domain in full, completed from reference TRBV5-1 and TRBJ2-3, reads KAGVTQTPRYLIKTRGQQVTLSCSPISGHRSVSWYQQTPGQGLQFLFEYFSETQRNKGNFPGRFSGRQFSNSRSEMNVSTLELGDSALYLCASSFRVNTDTQYFGPGTRLTVL.

The J gene is TRBJ1-2, the V gene TRBV3-1 (or the pseudogene TRBV3-2); weak D call: TRBD1 (6 bases). The CDR3 sequence is 15 residues long. Trimming cost V 4 bases and J 6 bases, with 18 bases left between them. Germline CDR1 and CDR2: LGHDT and YNNKEL (reference sequence). CDR3 protein: CASSLQTGRGDGYTF. Here the CDR3 DNA reads TGTGCCAGCAGCCTACAGACTGGCAGGGGCGATGGCTACACCTTC.

J is TRBJ2-1 and V is TRBV19, with 15 positions matching TRBD2. V lost 3 bases and J lost 5; bases outside the gene matches: 8. Germline CDR1 is LNHDA and CDR2 is SQIVND (reference sequence). The CDR3 runs 18 residues. The CDR3 DNA sequence: TGTGCCAGTAGTATCAGGACTAGCGGGAGGGCCCGGGACAATGAGCAGTTCTTC. Translated: CASSIRTSGRARDNEQFF. The whole variable domain, remainder taken from reference TRBV19 and TRBJ2-1, is DGGITQSPKYLFRKEGQNVTLSCEQNLNHDAMYWYRQDPGQGLRLIYYSQIVNDFQKGDIAEGYSVSREKKESFPLTVTSAQKNPTAFYLCASSIRTSGRARDNEQFFGPGTRLTVL.

V and J are TRBV27 and TRBJ1-1, with D tentatively TRBD1 (5 bases). The length of the CDR3 is 15 residues. From germline, CDR1 is MNHEY and CDR2 SMNVEV (reference sequence). V lost 5 bases, J lost 0 bases, and 13 bases lay in between. CDR3 sequence reads: CASSPSTAMNTEAFF. In DNA form, the CDR3 reads TGTGCCAGCAGTCCCTCGACAGCTATGAACACTGAAGCTTTCTTT.

The gene calls are TRBV14 and TRBJ1-2; D remains unclear. V lost 4 bases to trimming and J lost 4 bases, with 10 bases between them. The CDR3 contains 13 residues. Germline V gene sequence: CDR1 SGHDN, CDR2 FVKESK. CDR3 sequence (DNA): TGTGCCAGCAGCCCTTTAGGGAGCTATGGCTACACCTTC. Protein product: CASSPLGSYGYTF.

The chain employs TRBV30 and TRBJ2-1, with D possibly TRBD2 on 5 matching bases. Trimming removed 0 bases at V and 5 bases at J, with 14 bases between. The germline CDR1 and CDR2 sequences are GTSNPN and SVGIG (reference sequence). The CDR3 runs 15 residues. CDR3 loop: CAWSVLSGANNEQFF. In nucleotides, the CDR3 is TGTGCCTGGAGTGTACTAAGCGGAGCCAACAATGAGCAGTTCTTC. The full variable domain, rest sourced from reference TRBV30 and TRBJ2-1, is SQTIHQWPATLVQPVGSPLSLECTVEGTSNPNLYWYRQAAGRGLQLLFYSVGIGQISSEVPQNLSASRPQDRQFILSSKKLLLSDSGFYLCAWSVLSGANNEQFFGPGTRLTVL.

The table lists this clone with a count of one. Additional DNA sequences in this sample encode the identical CDR3. The chain links TRBV4-1 to TRBJ2-7; TRBD2 matches 8 bases. The CDR3 extends over 18 amino acids. V lost 1 base to trimming and J lost 5 bases; unmatched junction nucleotides: 16. CDR1 is MGHRA and CDR2 is YSYEKL in the germline V gene. The CDR3 nucleotides are TGCGCCAGCAGCCAAGGAGGGGACCACCGGGGGCGGGGGGACGAGCAGTACTTC. This gives the protein CASSQGGDHRGRGDEQYF.

The V and J genes are TRBV6-1 and TRBJ1-1, with D possibly TRBD1 on 6 matching bases. Germline assignment: CDR1 MNHNS and CDR2 SASEGT. V was cut by 4 bases and J by 10 bases, with 22 bases left in between. The CDR3 has 15 residues. CDR3 sequence reads: CASSADSRGFSAAFF. CDR3 DNA sequence: TGTGCCAGCAGTGCCGATTCAAGGGGGTTTTCTGCAGCTTTCTTT.

The chain recombines TRBV6-4 with TRBJ2-1; D perhaps matches TRBD2 (6 bases). The CDR3 covers 12 residues. Deletions cut 4 bases from V and 9 bases from J, with 10 bases between. The germline CDR1 and CDR2 sequences are MRHNA and SNTAGT. Here the CDR3 DNA reads TGTGCCAGCAGTGCAATCGGGGGTGAGCAGTTCTTC. Its translation is CASSAIGGEQFF.

This chain uses TRBV10-2 with TRBJ1-6, with D possibly TRBD1 on 5 matching bases. The CDR3 totals 14 residues. Germline CDR1 is WSHSY and CDR2 is SAAADI. The germline V and J ends were trimmed by 7 bases and 5 bases, with 12 bases remaining between them. The CDR3 spells CASTSGHHNSPLHF. The CDR3 bases are TGCGCCAGCACATCAGGACACCATAATTCACCCCTCCACTTT.

The chain couples TRBV6-5 to TRBJ2-3; 11 nucleotides agree with TRBD2. The CDR3 covers 15 residues. Germline V gives CDR1 MNHEY, CDR2 SVGAGI. Trimming at V came to 5 bases and at J to 2 bases, leaving 3 bases not matched to a gene. The CDR3 spells CASSPGLADTDTQYF. CDR3 bases: TGTGCCAGCAGTCCGGGACTAGCGGACACAGATACGCAGTATTTT.